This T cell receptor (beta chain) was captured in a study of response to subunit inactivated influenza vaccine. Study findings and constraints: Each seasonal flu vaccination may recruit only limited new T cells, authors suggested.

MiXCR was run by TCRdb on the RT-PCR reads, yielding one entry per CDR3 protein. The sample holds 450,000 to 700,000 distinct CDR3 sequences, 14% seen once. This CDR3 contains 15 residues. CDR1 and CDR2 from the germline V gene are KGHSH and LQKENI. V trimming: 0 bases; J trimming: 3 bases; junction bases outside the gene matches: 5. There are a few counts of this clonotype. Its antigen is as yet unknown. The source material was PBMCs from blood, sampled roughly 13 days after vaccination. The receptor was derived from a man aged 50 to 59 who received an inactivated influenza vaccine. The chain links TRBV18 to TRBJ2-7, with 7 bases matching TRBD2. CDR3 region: CASSPPMQRGYEQYF. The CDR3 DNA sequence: TGTGCCAGCTCACCACCGATGCAGCGGGGCTACGAGCAGTACTTC.